The TCR beta chain described here comes from a study of blood T cell repertoires in COVID-19. TCRdb's table, derived via immunoSEQ multiplex PCR, lists solely in-frame clones and lacks some. Seen here are 250,000 to 300,000 clones, roughly 80% observed once, and the top ten hold about 4.6%. The source of this sequence is a man aged 55 to 69 who had recovered from COVID-19. Material for sequencing was peripheral blood.

In DNA form, the CDR3 reads TGTGCCAGCAGCCCCCTCCTTCGTTCCTACGAGCAGTACTTC. Amino acid sequence: CASSPLLRSYEQYF. The chain is built from TRBV7-8 and TRBJ2-7; no firm D call. Deletions cut 5 bases from V and 1 base from J, with 12 bases between. Germline V gene data show CDR1 as SGHVS and CDR2 as FQNEAQ. The CDR3 has 14 residues. Complete variable domain (other parts from reference TRBV7-8 and TRBJ2-7): GAGVSQSPRYKVAKRGQDVALRCDPISGHVSLFWYQQALGQGPEFLTYFQNEAQLDKSGLPSDRFFAERPEGSVSTLKIQRTQQEDSAVYLCASSPLLRSYEQYFGPGTRLTVT.